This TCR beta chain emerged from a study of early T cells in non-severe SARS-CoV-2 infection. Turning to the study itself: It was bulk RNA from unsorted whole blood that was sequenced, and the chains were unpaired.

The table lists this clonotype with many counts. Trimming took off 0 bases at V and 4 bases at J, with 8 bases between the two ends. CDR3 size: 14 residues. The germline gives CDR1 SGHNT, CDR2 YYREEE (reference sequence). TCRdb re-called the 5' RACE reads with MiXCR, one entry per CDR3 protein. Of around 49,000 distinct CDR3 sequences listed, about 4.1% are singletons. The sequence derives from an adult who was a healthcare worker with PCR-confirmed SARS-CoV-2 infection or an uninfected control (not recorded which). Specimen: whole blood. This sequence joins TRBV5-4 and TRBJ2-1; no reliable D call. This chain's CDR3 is CASSLDSPYNEQFF. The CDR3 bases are TGTGCCAGCAGCTTGGACTCACCTTACAATGAGCAGTTCTTC.